One sample yielded the 20 T cell receptor beta chains listed below, sequenced in a study of vaccination effects on CD4 cells after COVID-19. The repertoire was sequenced with immunoSEQ multiplex PCR; TCRdb's copy has only in-frame clones and lacks some. The sample contains tens of thousands of clones, 76% of which appear only once. Antigens of these TCRs are unknown. CD4+ T cell isolation took place after 10 days of culture. Documented for the person is a PCR-confirmed SARS-CoV-2 infection occurring between March and December 2020. Two-dose vaccination with either BNT162b2 or mRNA-1273 was given to the participants. The sample in question was CD4+ T cells from PBMCs cultured without peptide, obtained after COVID-19 vaccination. These receptor sequences come from a human donor who had a prior SARS-CoV-2 infection.

This clone was seen a handful of times. The rearrangement uses TRBV27 and TRBJ2-7, with no clear D. The CDR3 is 13 amino acids. Germline values: CDR1 MNHEY, CDR2 SMNVEV (reference sequence). V gave up 5 bases and J gave up 7 bases, with 15 bases separating them. The DNA for the CDR3 is TGTGCCAGCAGTCTCAACGCGTTCAGGGAGCAGTACTTC. Translating it yields CASSLNAFREQYF.

V and J are TRBV5-5 and TRBJ2-1; no clear D. This CDR3 comprises 15 residues. Germline V lookup: CDR1 SGHKS, CDR2 YYEKEE (reference sequence). V was clipped by 0 bases and J by 2 bases, with 9 bases between them. The CDR3 loop is CASSLGGRTYNEQFF. The CDR3, as DNA: TGTGCCAGCAGCTTGGGGGGTCGGACCTACAATGAGCAGTTCTTC. Together with reference TRBV5-5 and TRBJ2-1, the CDR3 gives the full variable domain: DAGVTQSPTHLIKTRGQQVTLRCSPISGHKSVSWYQQVLGQGPQFIFQYYEKEERGRGNFPDRFSARQFPNYSSELNVNALLLGDSALYLCASSLGGRTYNEQFFGPGTRLTVL.

The DNA for the CDR3 is TGTGCCACCGGAACAGGGGTCTCAGCGAACACTGAAGCTTTCTTT. It yields the protein CATGTGVSANTEAFF. The gene calls are TRBV24-1 and TRBJ1-1, with 7 bases that match TRBD1. This CDR3 contains 15 residues. Germline assignment: CDR1 KGHDR and CDR2 SFDVKD. V trimming: 9 bases; J trimming: 1 base; junction bases outside the gene matches: 10.

This clone has only one observation. This chain links TRBV4-1 with TRBJ2-3; 9 nucleotides agree with TRBD2. This CDR3 comprises 17 residues. J lost 4 bases, V lost 0 bases, and 8 bases had no gene match. Germline V lookup: CDR1 MGHRA, CDR2 YSYEKL. The CDR3 is CASSQDRGGGAPDTQYF. The CDR3 DNA reads as TGCGCCAGCAGCCAAGATCGCGGCGGGGGGGCCCCAGATACGCAGTATTTT.

The chain links TRBV5-1 to TRBJ2-3, with 13 bases lining up with TRBD2. The CDR3 totals 16 residues. The V gene end was trimmed by 2 bases and the J gene end by 6 bases; junction bases not matched to a gene: 6. Germline assignment: CDR1 SGHRS and CDR2 YFSETQ. CDR3 amino acids: CASSFGLAGDLDTQYF. The CDR3 DNA sequence: TGCGCCAGCAGCTTCGGACTAGCGGGAGATTTGGATACGCAGTATTTT.

Only one count was recorded for this clone. The chain is built from TRBV5-1 and TRBJ1-6, with a weak D call TRBD1 (5 bases). Germline V gene sequence: CDR1 SGHRS, CDR2 YFSETQ. Trimming took 4 bases from V and 9 from J, leaving 17 bases between them. The CDR3 consists of 15 residues. The chain's CDR3 is CASSLGGAYGSPLHF. CDR3 nucleotides: TGCGCCAGCAGCCTGGGAGGGGCGTATGGTTCACCCCTCCACTTT.

The chain recombines TRBV5-4 with TRBJ2-5; TRBD2 agrees at 7 bases. With 0 bases clipped from V and 5 bases from J, the junction kept 4 bases outside the gene matches. Germline V gene data show CDR1 as SGHNT and CDR2 as YYREEE (reference sequence). The CDR3 totals 14 residues. In DNA, the CDR3 is TGTGCCAGCAGCTTGGATTCGCGGGGGGAGACCCAGTACTTC. Translation gives CASSLDSRGETQYF.

The rearrangement uses TRBV2 and TRBJ1-5; 8 positions match TRBD1. Germline V CDR1 and CDR2: SNHLY, FYNNEI. The CDR3 is 15 residues long. The ends lost 5 bases at V and 0 bases at J; junction bases unmatched: 3. CDR3 coding DNA: TGTGCCAGCAGTTTCGACAGGGGTAGCAATCAGCCCCAGCATTTT. Residues: CASSFDRGSNQPQHF.

The rearrangement links TRBV28 to TRBJ2-3; D remains ambiguous. V lost 1 base and J 2 bases, leaving 10 bases between the germline ends. Germline CDR1 and CDR2: MDHEN and SYDVKM. The CDR3 consists of 15 residues. The DNA of the CDR3 is TGTGCCAGCAGTTTATTCTCAGATAACACAGATACGCAGTATTTT. This sequence encodes CASSLFSDNTDTQYF.

The chain recombines TRBV12-3 or TRBV12-4 with TRBJ2-5, with D maybe TRBD2 (5 bases). Trimming stripped 7 bases from V and 4 bases from J, with 13 bases between. The CDR3 loop spans 13 amino acids. The CDR3 is CASTNTRGETQYF. In nucleotides, the CDR3 is TGTGCCAGCACCAATACTAGAGGAGAGACCCAGTACTTC.

The chain is built from TRBV5-1 and TRBJ1-2, with a possible D match to TRBD1 (6 bases). Germline CDR1 and CDR2: SGHRS and YFSETQ. The CDR3 has 15 amino acids. The V end lost 4 bases, the J end lost 2 bases, and 15 bases lay between the germline ends. CDR3: CASSPDPGQNYGYTF. In nucleotides, the CDR3 is TGCGCCAGCAGCCCCGACCCCGGACAGAACTATGGCTACACCTTC.

Worth noting for this clone: The junction differs from germline at one of its ends, possibly a read error. This sequence joins TRBV6-5 and TRBJ2-3; TRBD1 matches 8 bases. The CDR3 contains 15 residues. The germline V gene has CDR1 MNHEY and CDR2 SVGAGI. The CDR3 nucleotides are TGTGCCAGCAGTTGGGATGGACAGGGCACGGATACGCAGTATTTT. Translated, it gives CASSWDGQGTDTQYF.

This clone occurred a few times. The chain links TRBV4-2 to TRBJ1-6, with D perhaps matching TRBD1 (5 bases). Looked up from germline, CDR1 is LGHNA and CDR2 is YNFKEQ. V was clipped by 0 bases and J by 8 bases, with 17 bases between them. This CDR3 comprises 17 residues. The CDR3 loop reads CASSQDSIRVRHSPLHF. The CDR3 nucleotides read TGTGCCAGCAGCCAAGACTCGATCAGGGTGAGGCATTCACCCCTCCACTTT.

This chain connects TRBV6-1 to TRBJ2-7; D remains ambiguous. The V gene lost 0 bases and the J gene lost 0 bases, with 6 bases spanning the gap. The CDR3 has 14 amino acids. Germline CDR1 MNHNS, CDR2 SASEGT. DNA for the CDR3: TGTGCCAGCAGTGAAGCGGGCCTCTCCTACGAGCAGTACTTC. This codes for CASSEAGLSYEQYF.

The V gene is TRBV7-9, the J gene TRBJ2-2; 9 bases agree with TRBD1. Germline V gene lookup returns CDR1 SEHNR and CDR2 FQNEAQ (reference sequence). This CDR3 has 15 residues. The trim removed 6 bases at V and 5 bases at J, leaving 7 bases unmatched. The CDR3 nucleotides are TGTGCCAGCAGTGCCGGGACAGGGAGAACCGGGGAGCTGTTTTTT. It yields the protein CASSAGTGRTGELFF.

The chain employs TRBV7-3 and TRBJ2-2; D may match TRBD1 or TRBD2 (5 bases each). The CDR3 sequence is 14 residues long. Germline loops: CDR1 SGHTA, CDR2 FQGTGA. The V end lost 8 bases, the J end lost 6 bases, and 16 bases lay between the germline ends. The CDR3 bases are TGTGCCAGCGGCCGGGACGGAGACTCCGGGGAGCTGTTTTTT. Its protein is CASGRDGDSGELFF. The whole variable domain, filled in from reference TRBV7-3 and TRBJ2-2, reads GAGVSQTPSNKVTEKGKYVELRCDPISGHTALYWYRQSLGQGPEFLIYFQGTGAADDSGLPNDRFFAVRPEGSVSTLKIQRTERGDSAVYLCASGRDGDSGELFFGEGSRLTVL.

This clone has more than one count but fewer than ten. CDR3 DNA sequence: TGTGCCAGCAGCGAGAGAAAAAAGACAGGGACCAACTATGGCTACACCTTC. It translates to CASSERKKTGTNYGYTF. The rearrangement links TRBV7-6 to TRBJ1-2, with 7 bases matching TRBD1. CDR3 length: 17 residues. J was trimmed by 2 bases and V by 5 bases; bases with no gene match: 14. Germline V CDR1 and CDR2: SGHVS, FNYEAQ.

V and J are TRBV19 and TRBJ2-2; D is uncertain. V was clipped by 2 bases and J by 8 bases, with 3 bases between them. Germline CDR1 and CDR2: LNHDA and SQIVND (reference sequence). The CDR3 contains 11 residues. Written as DNA, the CDR3 is TGTGCCAGTAGTATATATGGGGAGCTGTTTTTT. It encodes CASSIYGELFF.

V usage is TRBV7-2 and J usage is TRBJ1-6; no reliable D call. CDR3 length: 12 residues. Trimming shortened V by 5 bases and J by 7 bases, and 6 bases separated the two germline ends. The germline V gene encodes CDR1 SGHTA and CDR2 FQGNSA. The CDR3 nucleotides are TGTGCCAGCAGCACATTAAATTCACCCCTCCACTTT. This codes for CASSTLNSPLHF.

V usage is TRBV5-5 and J usage is TRBJ2-1; 7 nucleotides line up with TRBD1. Losses at the gene ends were 0 bases for V and 12 bases for J; bases not matched to a gene: 12. Looked up from germline, CDR1 is SGHKS and CDR2 is YYEKEE (reference sequence). The CDR3 covers 15 residues. CDR3 nucleotide sequence: TGTGCCAGCAGCTTGGAAGGGGGCGTATTAATGGGGCAGTTCTTC. This encodes CASSLEGGVLMGQFF.